This TCR beta chain came from a study of breast tumors, draining lymph nodes, adjacent tissues. Via MiXCR, TCRdb re-called the multiplex PCR reads, giving one row per CDR3 protein. Of 15,000 to 17,000 distinct CDR3 sequences in the sample, about half were seen once. Study-level results: Tumor and nontumor repertoires were significantly more similar in luminal-like than in basal-like breast cancer. Tumors had less TCR diversity than lymph nodes, more than nontumor tissue. Findings are consistent with lymph node origin and intratumoral expansion of most tumor T cells.

On this clonotype itself: Its target is unknown.

The TCR originated in a female donor with breast cancer. Some clones in this sample may be carry-over from other donors' samples. The sample was tumor-adjacent breast tissue.

This chain's CDR3 is CASRGQGDGQMATQYF. The CDR3 DNA reads as TGTGCCAGCAGAGGACAGGGGGACGGTCAGATGGCGACCCAGTACTTC. The chain recombines TRBV12-3 or TRBV12-4 with TRBJ2-5; 10 nucleotides agree with TRBD1. The CDR3 contains 16 residues. J was trimmed by 7 bases and V by 6 bases; bases with no gene match: 14.